This is a list of T cell receptor beta chains from one sample in a study of neurological immune-mediated disorders. TCRdb re-derived calls from the 5' RACE reads in MiXCR, one entry per CDR3 protein. The sample shows tens of thousands of distinct CDR3 sequences, about 6% of them seen only once. Sequencing was performed on CD4+ T cells from blood. The receptors come from a woman between 35 and 50 years old in good health. The CDR3 runs from the conserved cysteine through the conserved F or W. The D gene is left open where the match is weak. Size tells how often a clone was seen (once, few, many) or the class of an expanded clone, and some rows leave it out.

abundance,j_gene,v_gene,d_gene,CDR3aa,CDR3nt
many,TRBJ2-7,TRBV6-6,NA,CASSYTTSSHEQYF,TGTGCCAGCAGTTACACCACTAGTTCCCACGAGCAGTACTTC
many,TRBJ2-5,TRBV7-9,NA,CASSLRSAGQRETQYF,TGTGCCAGCAGCTTACGATCGGCGGGACAGCGGGAGACCCAGTACTTC
many,TRBJ2-7,TRBV4-2,NA,CASSQVDEDEQYF,TGTGCCAGCAGCCAAGTGGACGAAGACGAGCAGTACTTC
many,TRBJ2-7,TRBV6-6,TRBD1,CASSYSIKKGQGLYEQYF,TGTGCCAGCAGTTACTCGATCAAAAAAGGACAGGGGTTATACGAGCAGTACTTC
many,TRBJ2-2,TRBV5-1,TRBD1,CASSLQGQGNTGELFF,TGCGCCAGCAGCCTCCAAGGACAGGGGAACACCGGGGAGCTGTTTTTT
many,TRBJ1-5,TRBV5-1,NA,CASSLGALMRLGEPQHF,TGCGCCAGCAGCTTGGGGGCCCTCATGAGGTTAGGGGAGCCCCAGCATTTT
many,TRBJ2-1,TRBV29-1,NA,CSVTGTSSYNEQFF,TGCAGCGTTACCGGGACCAGCTCCTACAATGAGCAGTTCTTC
few,TRBJ2-5,TRBV3-1,NA,CASSQDFLQVRYQETQYF,TGTGCCAGCAGCCAAGATTTTTTACAGGTTAGGTACCAAGAGACCCAGTACTTC
many,TRBJ1-3,TRBV2,NA,CASSTEAGNTIYF,TGTGCCAGCAGTACAGAAGCTGGAAACACCATATATTTT
many,TRBJ2-3,TRBV5-5,TRBD1,CASSPLDRAFGTDTQYF,TGTGCCAGCAGCCCCCTGGACAGGGCATTCGGCACAGATACGCAGTATTTT
many,TRBJ1-2,TRBV21-1,NA,CASRRTDYGYTF,TGTGCCAGCAGAAGGACGGACTATGGCTACACCTTC
many,TRBJ2-3,TRBV20-1,TRBD2,CSARGLAGRATDTQYF,TGCAGTGCTAGAGGATTAGCGGGAAGGGCGACAGATACGCAGTATTTT
many,TRBJ2-7,TRBV9,TRBD2,CASSVGLAGGPIEQYF,TGTGCCAGCAGCGTCGGCTTAGCGGGAGGGCCGATCGAGCAGTACTTC
many,TRBJ1-1,TRBV5-1,NA,CASSLMENTEAFF,TGCGCCAGCAGCTTGATGGAGAACACTGAAGCTTTCTTT
many,TRBJ1-1,TRBV5-6,NA,CASSHKGVTEAFF,TGTGCCAGCAGCCACAAAGGGGTTACTGAAGCTTTCTTT
NA,TRBJ1-1,TRBV4-2,NA,CASSQDLGGSTEAFF,TGTGCCAGCAGCCAAGATCTAGGGGGTAGCACTGAAGCTTTCTTT
many,TRBJ2-7,TRBV12-3/TRBV12-4,NA,CASRRTSTYEQYF,TGTGCCAGCAGGCGGACCTCTACCTACGAGCAGTACTTC
many,TRBJ2-3,TRBV6-5,TRBD1,CASSRLRGRDTQYF,TGTGCCAGCAGCCGCTTGAGGGGGCGGGATACGCAGTATTTT
many,TRBJ2-2,TRBV14,NA,CASRQGGTGELFF,TGTGCCAGCAGGCAGGGGGGAACCGGGGAGCTGTTTTTT
many,TRBJ2-1,TRBV29-1,TRBD1,CSVDSQIQGGVDEQFF,TGCAGCGTTGATTCCCAAATACAGGGGGGAGTGGATGAGCAGTTCTTC
many,TRBJ2-3,TRBV27,NA,CASSLSLLGDTQYF,TGTGCCAGCAGTTTATCCCTCCTTGGGGATACGCAGTATTTT
many,TRBJ2-7,TRBV20-1,NA,CSASLSSHEQYF,TGCAGTGCCTCTCTAAGTTCCCACGAGCAGTACTTC
many,TRBJ2-6,TRBV28,NA,CASSLDRQLSLGANVLTF,TGTGCCAGCAGTTTAGACAGGCAACTATCTCTCGGGGCCAACGTCCTGACTTTC
many,TRBJ1-1,TRBV5-1,TRBD1,CASSSKPGQGARTEAFF,TGCGCCAGCAGCTCGAAGCCGGGACAGGGGGCGCGGACTGAAGCTTTCTTT
many,TRBJ2-1,TRBV5-1,NA,CASSLLMGPNYNEQFF,TGCGCCAGCAGCCTGTTGATGGGTCCTAACTACAATGAGCAGTTCTTC
many,TRBJ2-5,TRBV20-1,NA,CSAREVVRETQYF,TGCAGTGCTAGAGAGGTGGTCCGGGAGACCCAGTACTTC
many,TRBJ2-2,TRBV9,NA,CASSVDWPNTGELFF,TGTGCCAGCAGCGTGGACTGGCCGAACACCGGGGAGCTGTTTTTT